The 27 T cell receptor beta chains presented below share a single source sample, sequenced in a study of neurological immune-mediated disorders. TCRdb itself ran the 5' RACE reads through MiXCR, one entry per CDR3 protein. This sample has 90,000 to 150,000 distinct CDR3 sequences; roughly 3.2% occur once, and the top ten carry 1.3%. Sample: PBMCs. The receptors were sampled from a woman aged 25-40 years with multiple sclerosis.

There are a few counts of this clonotype. Being one base from a much bigger clone, this may be a read error. The chain employs TRBV6-5 and TRBJ1-1; the D gene is possibly TRBD1 (6 bases). CDR3 length: 15 residues. Per germline, CDR1 MNHEY and CDR2 SVGAGI. The V and J ends lost 2 bases and 4 bases respectively, with 14 bases between them. CDR3 protein: CASSYLGKGGTEAFF. CDR3 bases: TGTGCCAGCAGTTACCTGGGAAAGGGGGGCACTGAAGCTTTCTTT.

This clonotype was counted ten times or more. The gene calls are TRBV15 and TRBJ2-3, with D uncertain. Germline-derived CDR1 and CDR2 are LNHNV and YYDKDF (reference sequence). Trimming removed 2 bases from V and 0 bases from J, with 9 bases in between. The CDR3 covers 15 residues. This CDR3 is CATSRYMESTDTQYF. In DNA form, the CDR3 reads TGTGCCACCAGCAGATATATGGAGAGCACAGATACGCAGTATTTT.

The sample holds many counts of this clonotype. This chain uses TRBV7-6 with TRBJ2-3, with 10 bases fitting TRBD2. V dropped 2 bases and J dropped 4; count of bases not matched to a gene: 12. The CDR3 is made up of 18 amino acids. Germline lookup yields CDR1 SGHVS and CDR2 FNYEAQ. The CDR3 here is CASSLRAPGAGGADTQYF. As DNA, the CDR3 is TGTGCCAGCAGCTTAAGGGCGCCAGGAGCGGGAGGGGCAGATACGCAGTATTTT.

This clonotype has a count of ten or more. V is TRBV5-1 and J is TRBJ2-5; D is uncertain. The CDR3 runs to 16 residues. Germline loops: CDR1 SGHRS, CDR2 YFSETQ. V was trimmed by 2 bases and J by 1 base, leaving 15 bases between them. The CDR3 sequence: CASSFLETAAQETQYF. The CDR3 coding sequence is TGCGCCAGCAGCTTTTTAGAAACGGCGGCCCAAGAGACCCAGTACTTC. Full variable domain (outside the CDR3, taken from reference TRBV5-1 and TRBJ2-5): KAGVTQTPRYLIKTRGQQVTLSCSPISGHRSVSWYQQTPGQGLQFLFEYFSETQRNKGNFPGRFSGRQFSNSRSEMNVSTLELGDSALYLCASSFLETAAQETQYFGPGTRLLVL.

This clonotype was counted many times. The J gene is TRBJ2-2, the V gene TRBV20-1, with TRBD1 matching 7 bases. The V segment lost 7 bases and the J segment 5 bases; nucleotides outside the gene matches: 7. CDR1 DFQATT and CDR2 SNEGSKA come from the germline V gene (reference sequence). The CDR3 has 13 residues. This CDR3 is CSGRRGPTGELFF. In nucleotides, the CDR3 is TGCAGTGGAAGAAGGGGGCCAACCGGGGAGCTGTTTTTT.

The table lists this clonotype with many counts. The J gene is TRBJ2-7, the V gene TRBV7-6; no firm D call. The V gene lost 2 bases and the J gene lost 2 bases, with 7 bases spanning the gap. CDR1 and CDR2 from the germline V gene are SGHVS and FNYEAQ. This CDR3 comprises 13 residues. The CDR3 region has the DNA TGTGCCAGCAGCTTATCTGGCACCTACGAGCAGTACTTC. It codes for CASSLSGTYEQYF.

This clonotype was counted many times. The V gene is TRBV5-6, the J gene TRBJ2-7; no firm D call. V lost 2 bases, J lost 3 bases, and 6 bases lay in between. The CDR3 has 12 residues. Germline V lookup: CDR1 SGHDT, CDR2 YYEEEE. CDR3 in DNA: TGTGCCAGCAGCTTTCGGCTCTACGAGCAGTACTTC. Translating gives CASSFRLYEQYF.

This clonotype came up many times. This chain uses TRBV15 with TRBJ1-1; no reliable D call. Trimming took 0 bases from V and 10 from J, leaving 9 bases between them. CDR3 length equals 12 residues. Germline-derived CDR1 and CDR2 are LNHNV and YYDKDF (reference sequence). CDR3 bases: TGTGCCACCAGCAGAGATGACCAGTCAGCTTTCTTT. Translating it yields CATSRDDQSAFF.

This clonotype has more than one count but fewer than ten. In DNA form, the CDR3 reads TGTGCTAGTGGTTTGAGTTTGCTACAAGAGACCCAGTACTTC. Its translation: CASGLSLLQETQYF. This sequence joins TRBV12-5 and TRBJ2-5, with D hard to call. Looked up from germline, CDR1 is LGHNT and CDR2 is FRNRAP. The CDR3 spans 14 residues. Deletions cut 2 bases from V and 2 bases from J, with 9 bases between.

The table lists this clonotype with many counts. Written as DNA, the CDR3 is TGTGCCAGCAAAAACGAGACAGGGGACTCTGGGGCCAACGTCCTGACTTTC. Amino acid sequence: CASKNETGDSGANVLTF. The J gene is TRBJ2-6, the V gene TRBV21-1; the listed D gene, TRBD1, was not tested against the DNA. TRBV21-1 is recorded as a pseudogene. This CDR3 spans 17 amino acids.

The chain links TRBV11-2 to TRBJ2-3, with 7 bases matching TRBD1. J was trimmed by 4 bases and V by 10 bases; bases with no gene match: 5. Germline values: CDR1 SGHAT, CDR2 FQNNGV. The CDR3 is 12 residues long. For the CDR3, the DNA is TGTGCCATACGGACAGGAGCAGATACGCAGTATTTT. It codes for CAIRTGADTQYF.

This clonotype was counted ten times or more. The genes are TRBV7-6 and TRBJ2-3; D call uncertain. With 5 bases removed from V and 2 bases from J, the gap between germline ends came to 5 bases. Germline V gene data show CDR1 as SGHVS and CDR2 as FNYEAQ. The CDR3 has 12 amino acids. The CDR3: CASSHYTDTQYF. The CDR3 DNA reads TGTGCCAGCAGCCACTACACAGATACGCAGTATTTT.

This clonotype was detected many times. This chain uses TRBV20-1 with TRBJ2-2, with TRBD1 matching over 8 bases. Germline loops: CDR1 DFQATT, CDR2 SNEGSKA (reference sequence). CDR3 length: 14 amino acids. Trimming at V came to 3 bases and at J to 6 bases, leaving 6 bases not matched to a gene. The CDR3 region is CSARRTGMAGELFF. DNA for the CDR3: TGCAGTGCTAGGCGGACAGGGATGGCCGGGGAGCTGTTTTTT.

The sample holds many counts of this clonotype. J is TRBJ2-5 and V is TRBV28; 7 nucleotides align to TRBD2. The CDR3 spans 15 residues. J was trimmed by 2 bases and V by 5 bases; bases with no gene match: 8. Germline V CDR1 and CDR2: MDHEN, SYDVKM. The CDR3 sequence: CASSPRTSWQETQYF. Here the CDR3 DNA reads TGTGCCAGCAGTCCACGGACTAGTTGGCAAGAGACCCAGTACTTC.

The rearrangement joins TRBV5-1 to TRBJ2-1; D may correspond to TRBD1 or TRBD2 (8 bases each). The CDR3 length is 18 residues. Per the germline V gene, CDR1 is SGHRS and CDR2 is YFSETQ. With 4 bases removed from V and 4 bases from J, the gap between germline ends came to 24 bases. CDR3 in amino acids: CASSPGLDGGDRYNEQFF. The DNA of the CDR3 is TGCGCCAGCAGCCCGGGACTAGATGGCGGGGACAGGTACAATGAGCAGTTCTTC.

This clonotype was counted at least ten times. The gene calls are TRBV5-5 and TRBJ2-7; D may be TRBD1 (9 bases). This CDR3 is built from 17 residues. V lost 0 bases to trimming and J lost 4 bases, with 20 bases between them. In germline, CDR1 is SGHKS, CDR2 YYEKEE (reference sequence). Here the CDR3 reads CASSLVAGQGVGYEQYF. The CDR3 bases are TGTGCCAGCAGCTTGGTAGCGGGACAGGGAGTAGGGTACGAGCAGTACTTC.

This clonotype was observed at least ten times. J is TRBJ1-2 and V is TRBV12-3 or TRBV12-4, with D tentatively TRBD1 (6 bases). There are 13 residues in the CDR3. V lost 10 bases to trimming and J lost 7 bases, with 19 bases between them. The CDR3 bases are TGTGCCACCCGAACACCCGAACAGGGTGGCTACACCTTC. This codes for CATRTPEQGGYTF.

This clonotype showed up many times. The V call is TRBV7-6, the J call TRBJ2-1, with 8 bases lining up with TRBD2. V gave up 1 base and J gave up 0 bases; unmatched junction bases: 11. The CDR3 has 19 amino acids. Germline V CDR1 and CDR2: SGHVS, FNYEAQ. CDR3 residues: CASSLGGGGGGTSYNEQFF. CDR3 coding DNA: TGTGCCAGCAGCTTAGGGGGCGGAGGCGGGGGGACCTCCTACAATGAGCAGTTCTTC.

This clonotype was seen only once. Possible read error: a much larger clone is one base away. The chain uses TRBV20-1 and TRBJ2-2, with D unclear. Trimming shortened V by 5 bases and J by 2 bases, and 9 bases separated the two germline ends. The germline V gene has CDR1 DFQATT and CDR2 SNEGSKA (reference sequence). The length of the CDR3 is 13 residues. The DNA for the CDR3 is TGCAGTGCTGAGACTGAAAACACCGGGGAGCTGTTTTTT. Amino acid sequence: CSAETENTGELFF.

In this sample, this clonotype turned up many times. The chain employs TRBV4-3 and TRBJ2-2; TRBD1 is a possible D gene (6 bases). Trimming stripped 0 bases from V and 2 bases from J, with 7 bases between. The CDR3 is 15 amino acids. CDR1 and CDR2 (germline): LGHNA, YSLEER. CDR3 DNA sequence: TGCGCCAGCAGCCAAGAAGGGGGAAACACCGGGGAGCTGTTTTTT. Amino acids: CASSQEGGNTGELFF.

The chain carries TRBV5-1 and TRBJ2-3; TRBD2 might be the D (5 bases). Per the germline V gene, CDR1 is SGHRS and CDR2 is YFSETQ. The CDR3 spans 15 residues. The ends were cut back, 5 bases at V and 4 bases at J, with 17 bases in the middle. The CDR3 sequence is CASRLTAGGPDTQYF. CDR3 coding DNA: TGCGCCAGCAGACTGACCGCCGGAGGTCCAGATACGCAGTATTTT.

In this sample, this clonotype turned up many times. The chain carries TRBV20-1 and TRBJ2-7, with 9 bases fitting TRBD2. Looked up from germline, CDR1 is DFQATT and CDR2 is SNEGSKA (reference sequence). The CDR3 sequence is 14 residues long. V lost 7 bases and J lost 2; bases outside the gene matches: 9. CDR3 sequence (DNA): TGCAGTGTTCTAACAGCGGGAGGCACCTACGAGCAGTACTTC. Amino acids: CSVLTAGGTYEQYF.

This clonotype occurred a few times. One base away lies a much larger clone, so this may be a sequencing read error. This chain connects TRBV6-6 to TRBJ1-5; D remains unclear. The V gene's germline CDR1 is MNHNY and CDR2 SVGAGI (reference sequence). The CDR3 is made up of 15 amino acids. For the CDR3, the DNA is TGTGCCAGCAGCCGACGGGCCGCCGAGAATCAGCCCCAGAATTTT. As protein: CASSRRAAENQPQNF.

Many counts were recorded for this clonotype. The J gene is TRBJ2-1, the V gene TRBV6-2 or TRBV6-3; 9 bases line up with TRBD2. V shed 2 bases and J 5 bases; nucleotides not matched to a gene: 7. CDR1 is MNHEY and CDR2 is SVGEGT in the germline V gene. The CDR3 is 16 amino acids. CDR3: CASSYVGGRVNNEQFF. CDR3 DNA sequence: TGTGCCAGCAGTTACGTTGGCGGGAGGGTTAACAATGAGCAGTTCTTC.

This clonotype was recorded many times. The V gene is TRBV5-1, the J gene TRBJ1-1; D gene ambiguous. Germline-derived CDR1 and CDR2 are SGHRS and YFSETQ. The CDR3 spans 14 residues. V was shortened by 0 bases and J by 2 bases, with 8 bases between the two germline ends. The CDR3 nucleotides read TGCGCCAGCAGCTTGGCCGCCAGAAACACTGAAGCTTTCTTT. Protein product: CASSLAARNTEAFF.

The sample holds many counts of this clonotype. The CDR3 here is CSVSSRAGEKLFF. The CDR3, as DNA: TGCAGCGTTAGTAGCAGGGCAGGGGAAAAACTGTTTTTT. The rearrangement joins TRBV29-1 to TRBJ1-4; tentative D call: TRBD1 (5 bases). Germline V gene sequence: CDR1 SQVTM, CDR2 ANQGSEA. The CDR3 sequence is 13 residues long. Deletions cut 5 bases from V and 8 bases from J, with 15 bases between.

Ten or more counts support this clonotype. The V gene is TRBV5-1, the J gene TRBJ1-1, with no clear D. V was trimmed by 0 bases and J by 0 bases, leaving 12 bases between them. The CDR3 loop spans 16 amino acids. CDR1 is SGHRS, CDR2 YFSETQ, per germline. CDR3 nucleotide sequence: TGCGCCAGCAGCTTGGCCGGCCGTCAGGTGAACACTGAAGCTTTCTTT. Its translation: CASSLAGRQVNTEAFF.